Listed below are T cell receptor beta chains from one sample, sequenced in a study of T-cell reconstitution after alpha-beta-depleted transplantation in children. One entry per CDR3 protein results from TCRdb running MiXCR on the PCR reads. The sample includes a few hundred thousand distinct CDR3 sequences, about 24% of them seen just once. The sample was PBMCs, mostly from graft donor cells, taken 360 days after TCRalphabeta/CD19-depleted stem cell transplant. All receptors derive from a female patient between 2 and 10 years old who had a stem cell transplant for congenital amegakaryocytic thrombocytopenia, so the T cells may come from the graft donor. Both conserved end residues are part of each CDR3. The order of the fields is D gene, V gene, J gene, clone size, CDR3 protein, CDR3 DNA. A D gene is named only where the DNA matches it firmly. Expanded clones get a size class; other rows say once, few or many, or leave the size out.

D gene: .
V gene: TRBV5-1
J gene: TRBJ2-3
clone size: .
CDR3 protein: CASGGVAQTRDTQYF
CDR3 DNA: TGCGCCAGCGGTGGGGTAGCCCAAACCCGGGATACGCAGTATTTT

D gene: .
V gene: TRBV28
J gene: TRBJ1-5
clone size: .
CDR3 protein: CASKEGEGFYQPQHF
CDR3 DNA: TGTGCCAGCAAAGAGGGGGAAGGATTTTATCAGCCCCAGCATTTT

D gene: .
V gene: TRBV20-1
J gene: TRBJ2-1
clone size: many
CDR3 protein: CSAREDSYNEQFF
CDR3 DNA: TGCAGTGCTAGAGAGGACAGCTACAATGAGCAGTTCTTC

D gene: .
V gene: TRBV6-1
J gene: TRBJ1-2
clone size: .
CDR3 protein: CASKENHNYGYTF
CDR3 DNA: TGTGCCAGCAAAGAAAACCATAACTATGGCTACACCTTC

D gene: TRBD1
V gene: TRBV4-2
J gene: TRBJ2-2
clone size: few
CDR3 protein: CASSPDRGRVVTGELFF
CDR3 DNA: TGTGCCAGCAGCCCCGACAGGGGGCGCGTGGTCACCGGGGAGCTGTTTTTT

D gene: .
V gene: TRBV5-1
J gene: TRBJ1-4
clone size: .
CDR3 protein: CASSPGANEKLFF
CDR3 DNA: TGCGCCAGCAGCCCCGGGGCTAATGAAAAACTGTTTTTT

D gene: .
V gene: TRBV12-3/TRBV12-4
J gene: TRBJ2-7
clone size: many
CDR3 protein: CASSLMHRNGQYF
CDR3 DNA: TGTGCCAGCAGTCTCATGCACAGGAACGGGCAGTACTTC

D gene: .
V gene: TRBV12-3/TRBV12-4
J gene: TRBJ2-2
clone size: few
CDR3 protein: CASSFTLGAANTGELFF
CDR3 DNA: TGTGCCAGCAGTTTTACGCTCGGGGCGGCGAACACCGGGGAGCTGTTTTTT

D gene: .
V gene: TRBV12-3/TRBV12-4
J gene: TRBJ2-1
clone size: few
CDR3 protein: CASSLSGVKEQFF
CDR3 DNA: TGTGCCAGCAGTTTAAGTGGTGTAAAGGAGCAGTTCTTC

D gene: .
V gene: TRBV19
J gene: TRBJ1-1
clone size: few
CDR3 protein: CASSMRVEGTEAFF
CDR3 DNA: TGTGCCAGTAGTATGAGGGTTGAGGGCACTGAAGCTTTCTTT

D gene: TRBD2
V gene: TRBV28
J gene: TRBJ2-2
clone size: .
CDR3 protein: CASSLTSGPITGELFF
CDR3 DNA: TGTGCCAGCAGCCTGACTAGCGGGCCTATTACCGGGGAGCTGTTTTTT

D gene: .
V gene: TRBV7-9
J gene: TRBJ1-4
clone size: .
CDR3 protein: CASSLGVVREKLFF
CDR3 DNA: TGTGCCAGCAGCCTTGGAGTCGTTCGGGAAAAACTGTTTTTT

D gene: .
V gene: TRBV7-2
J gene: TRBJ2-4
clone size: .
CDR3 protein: CASSPDSGIPKNIQYF
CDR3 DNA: TGTGCCAGCAGCCCAGACTCGGGTATACCCAAAAACATTCAGTACTTC

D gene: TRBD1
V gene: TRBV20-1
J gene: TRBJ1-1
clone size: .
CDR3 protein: CSAVLTGGTEAFF
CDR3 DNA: TGCAGTGCTGTCCTCACAGGGGGCACTGAAGCTTTCTTT

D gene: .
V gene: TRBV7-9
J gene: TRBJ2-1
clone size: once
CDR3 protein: CASSSIEIVGNEQFF
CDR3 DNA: TGTGCCAGCAGCTCAATAGAGATTGTGGGCAATGAGCAGTTCTTC

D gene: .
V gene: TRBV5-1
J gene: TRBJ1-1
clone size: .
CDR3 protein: CASSLQSSEAFF
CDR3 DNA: TGCGCCAGCAGCTTGCAAAGCTCTGAAGCTTTCTTT

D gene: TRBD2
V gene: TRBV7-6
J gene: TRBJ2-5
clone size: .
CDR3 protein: CASSLRSGGRSQETQYF
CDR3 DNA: TGTGCCAGCAGCTTACGGTCTGGCGGGAGATCCCAAGAGACCCAGTACTTC

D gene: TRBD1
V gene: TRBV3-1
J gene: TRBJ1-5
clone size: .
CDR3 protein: CASSRTGSSNQPQHF
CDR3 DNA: TGTGCCAGCAGCCGGACAGGGTCGAGCAATCAGCCCCAGCATTTT

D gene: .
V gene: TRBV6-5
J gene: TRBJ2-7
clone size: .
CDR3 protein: CASSSFRGGPYEQYF
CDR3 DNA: TGTGCCAGCAGTTCATTCCGTGGGGGGCCTTACGAGCAGTACTTC

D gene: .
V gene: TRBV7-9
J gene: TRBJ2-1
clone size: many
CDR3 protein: CASSLERGQYNEQFF
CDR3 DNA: TGTGCCAGCAGCTTAGAACGAGGACAGTACAATGAGCAGTTCTTC

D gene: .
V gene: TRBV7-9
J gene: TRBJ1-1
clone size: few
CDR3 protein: CATLGKIGNTEAFF
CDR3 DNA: TGTGCCACTTTAGGAAAAATTGGAAACACTGAAGCTTTCTTT

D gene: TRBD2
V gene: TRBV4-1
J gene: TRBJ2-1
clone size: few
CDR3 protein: CASSATPGLAGGPYNEQFF
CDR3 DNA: TGCGCCAGCAGCGCGACACCGGGACTAGCGGGAGGGCCCTACAATGAGCAGTTCTTC